The clone carrying this T cell receptor beta chain appeared a single time. Germline V gene sequence: CDR1 KGHSH, CDR2 LQKENI. Trimming cost V 0 bases and J 6 bases, with 8 bases left between them. The CDR3 consists of 13 residues. This specimen comes from a study of blood T cell repertoires in COVID-19. The assay was immunoSEQ multiplex PCR, and TCRdb's table has in-frame clones only and misses some. The data hold 300,000 to 350,000 clones, with approximately 88% observed a single time. The receptor was isolated from a man aged 25 to 40 with COVID-19, enrolled during active disease. Input material: peripheral blood. The chain is built from TRBV18 and TRBJ1-2; no firm D call. The CDR3 nucleotides are TGTGCCAGCTCACCACCGTCGTCCGATGGCTACACCTTC. This encodes CASSPPSSDGYTF.